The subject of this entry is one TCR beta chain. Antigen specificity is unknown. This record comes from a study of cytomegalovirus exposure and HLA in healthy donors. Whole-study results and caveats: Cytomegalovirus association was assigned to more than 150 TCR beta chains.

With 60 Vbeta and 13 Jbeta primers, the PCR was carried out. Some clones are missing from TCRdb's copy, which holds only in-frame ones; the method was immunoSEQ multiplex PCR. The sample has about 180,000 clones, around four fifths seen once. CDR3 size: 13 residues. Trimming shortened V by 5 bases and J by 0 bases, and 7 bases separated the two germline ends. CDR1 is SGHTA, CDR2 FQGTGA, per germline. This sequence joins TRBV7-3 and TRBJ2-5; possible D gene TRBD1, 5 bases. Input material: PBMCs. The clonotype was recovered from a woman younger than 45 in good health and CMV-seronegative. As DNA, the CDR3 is TGTGCCAGCAGCCCAGGGAACCAAGAGACCCAGTACTTC. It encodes CASSPGNQETQYF.